A selection of T cell receptor beta chains follows, all from one sample in a study of cytomegalovirus exposure and HLA in healthy donors. Libraries were prepared by immunoSEQ multiplex PCR; TCRdb keeps only in-frame clonotypes and omits some of them. The data hold approximately 240,000 clones, with over 80% observed a single time. The sample taken for sequencing was PBMCs. The receptor source for this set is a woman under 30 in good health and CMV-seronegative. The CDR3 runs from the conserved cysteine through the conserved F or W. D genes are given only for firm matches. For some rows the clone size is stated as once, few or many, or as a class when expanded; others skip it.

v_gene	j_gene	abundance	d_gene	CDR3aa	CDR3nt
TRBV4-1	TRBJ2-7	.	.	CASSFLSGVDHSYEQYF	TGCGCCAGCAGCTTTTTGTCAGGGGTCGATCACTCCTACGAGCAGTACTTC
TRBV6-5	TRBJ2-1	.	.	CASSYTSSQRYNEQFF	TGTGCCAGCAGTTATACTAGCTCCCAGAGGTACAATGAGCAGTTCTTC
TRBV7-2	TRBJ2-5	.	TRBD2	CASSPGLPEETQYF	TGTGCCAGCAGCCCGGGACTACCAGAGGAGACCCAGTACTTC
TRBV5-1	TRBJ2-7	.	.	CASSPRRGRSYEQYF	TGCGCCAGCAGCCCCAGGAGGGGGCGAAGTTACGAGCAGTACTTC
TRBV27	TRBJ2-3	once	.	CASSFASGGTDTQYF	TGTGCCAGCAGTTTTGCCTCAGGGGGGACAGATACGCAGTATTTT
TRBV12-5	TRBJ1-1	.	.	CASGFDREAFF	TGTGCTAGTGGTTTTGACAGGGAAGCTTTCTTT
TRBV6-1	TRBJ2-5	.	.	CASSETQRQETQYF	TGTGCCAGCAGTGAAACGCAGCGGCAAGAGACCCAGTACTTC
TRBV27	TRBJ2-7	.	TRBD2	CASSPGTNWYYEQYF	TGTGCCAGCAGTCCCGGGACTAACTGGTACTACGAGCAGTACTTC
TRBV2	TRBJ2-7	.	.	CASSEEAGSQSLPYF	TGTGCCAGCAGTGAAGAGGCAGGGTCGCAATCCCTCCCCTACTTC
TRBV4-1	TRBJ2-4	.	TRBD1	CASSHQGDIQYF	TGCGCCAGCAGCCACCAGGGGGACATTCAGTACTTC